These 7 T cell receptor beta chains share one sample of origin, sequenced in a study of regulatory T cells in long-lasting Graves disease. HTBI primers from iRepertoire and Arm-PCR of CDR3 regions yielded the TCR beta libraries. TCRdb fed the multiplex PCR reads into MiXCR, producing one record per CDR3 protein. The sample lists about 380,000 distinct CDR3 sequences; roughly 16% were seen once. Regarding time point: newly diagnosed GD, antithyroid drugs for less than 3 months. Generation of the TCR library employed RNA extracted from PBMCs. Specimen: peripheral blood mononuclear cells (PBMCs), collected at new diagnosis, from a patient treated with antithyroid drugs. Source of these receptors: a female donor with Graves disease.

This clonotype was counted many times. This chain links TRBV28 with TRBJ2-5; D is undetermined. V was trimmed by 0 bases and J by 2 bases, leaving 10 bases between them. The CDR3 runs 15 residues. CDR1 is MDHEN, CDR2 SYDVKM, per germline. DNA of the CDR3: TGTGCCAGCAGTTTATGGACGAAAAAGCAAGAGACCCAGTACTTC. As protein: CASSLWTKKQETQYF.

The chain carries TRBV6-2 or TRBV6-3 and TRBJ1-5; perhaps TRBD1 as D (5 bases). V lost 5 bases and J lost 4, with 12 bases in between. The CDR3 runs to 14 residues. Germline V gene sequence: CDR1 MNHEY, CDR2 SVGEGT. The DNA for the CDR3 is TGTGCCAGCAGTGAGCCGGGACGGAATCAGCCCCAGCATTTT. The encoded protein is CASSEPGRNQPQHF.

This clonotype was counted at least ten times. The chain has TRBV6-2 or TRBV6-3 and TRBJ1-5; 10 nucleotides align to TRBD1. This CDR3 region has 17 residues. Germline V gene data show CDR1 as MNHEY and CDR2 as SVGEGT. V trimming: 5 bases; J trimming: 4 bases; junction bases outside the gene matches: 11. The CDR3 DNA is TGTGCCAGCAGTCCGACCGGGACAGGGGTACGAAATCAGCCCCAGCATTTT. Translating gives CASSPTGTGVRNQPQHF.

This clonotype has only a few counts. The chain is built from TRBV5-1 and TRBJ2-2; TRBD2 matches at 9 bases. This CDR3 has 15 residues. Looked up from germline, CDR1 is SGHRS and CDR2 is YFSETQ. The trim removed 6 bases at V and 5 bases at J, leaving 8 bases unmatched. This CDR3 is CASKRAGGPTGELFF. Here the CDR3 DNA reads TGCGCCAGCAAGAGGGCGGGGGGGCCAACCGGGGAGCTGTTTTTT.

This clonotype was detected ten times or more. The chain uses TRBV27 and TRBJ1-2, with 7 positions matching TRBD1. The ends lost 2 bases at V and 8 bases at J; junction bases unmatched: 5. The CDR3 loop spans 13 amino acids. In germline, CDR1 is MNHEY, CDR2 SMNVEV (reference sequence). CDR3 sequence: CASSLRGREGYTF. The CDR3 DNA sequence: TGTGCCAGCAGTTTAAGGGGGCGGGAAGGCTACACCTTC.

The table lists this clonotype with many counts. V and J are TRBV7-9 and TRBJ1-5; a weak D match, TRBD1 (5 bases). Trimming took off 5 bases at V and 0 bases at J, with 20 bases between the two ends. The CDR3 sequence is 18 residues long. Germline lookup yields CDR1 SEHNR and CDR2 FQNEAQ (reference sequence). CDR3 loop: CASSTTPTGDYSNQPQHF. Here the CDR3 DNA reads TGTGCCAGCAGCACGACTCCGACGGGGGATTATAGCAATCAGCCCCAGCATTTT.

In its sample, this clonotype was seen many times. The chain combines TRBV20-1 with TRBJ1-4; TRBD1 agrees at 8 bases. The CDR3 consists of 13 residues. Germline-derived CDR1 and CDR2 are DFQATT and SNEGSKA (reference sequence). V dropped 7 bases and J dropped 3; count of bases not matched to a gene: 4. Here the CDR3 reads CSVPDRANEKLFF. In DNA form, the CDR3 reads TGCAGTGTTCCGGACAGGGCTAATGAAAAACTGTTTTTT.